Here is one T cell receptor beta chain with its context. Its antigen is unknown. One end of the junction is discordant with germline, which a read error may explain. The data originate from a study of cytomegalovirus exposure and HLA in healthy donors. Study at large: Researchers found that roughly 77% of under 450 genotyped donors fell within the Caucasian-associated ancestry cluster. The study, taken as a whole, reports: In a later analysis, TCR association rates varied by HLA locus: DRB1 most, HLA-C fewest. Association of fewer than 20,000 TCR beta sequences with HLA alleles was found at 0.05 false discovery rate in a later analysis. CMV serostatus was the only recorded immune exposure for donors.

CDR3 length: 14 amino acids. The germline V gene encodes CDR1 MGHRA and CDR2 YSYEKL. PCR was performed using 60 Vbeta and 13 Jbeta primers. Here immunoSEQ multiplex PCR was the method, and the copy in TCRdb shows in-frame clones only, minus some. In the table there are fewer than 200,000 clones, around 84% of which are singletons. V is TRBV4-1 and J is TRBJ1-6; D is ambiguous. Sequencing was carried out using PBMCs. This TCR was sampled from a man in his forties in good health and CMV-seropositive. The CDR3 reads CASSRHLENSPLHF. The CDR3 nucleotides are TGTGCCAGCAGCCGCCATCTGGAGAATTCACCCCTCCACTTT.